This T cell receptor beta chain was sequenced in a study of post-analysis software for immune sequencing data. Details on this clonotype: Antigen unknown.

Unique molecular identifiers featured in each of the TCR beta cDNA libraries. TCRdb ran MiXCR on the PCR reads and lists one entry per CDR3 protein. This table holds approximately 770,000 distinct CDR3 sequences, more than 45% found once. Study-wide points: Normalized Chao1 diversity was significantly reduced in patients versus controls. Samples from a shared batch, those prepared together, strongly co-clustered by F measure.

The clonotype originates from a girl aged 10-17 years with multiple sclerosis. Sequencing was carried out using blood.

The CDR3 sequence is CSVEYGWNEQYF. In DNA form, the CDR3 reads TGCAGCGTTGAGTATGGCTGGAACGAGCAGTACTTC. The rearrangement joins TRBV29-1 to TRBJ2-4; D gene unclear. The end of the DNA is better explained by TRBJ2-7, so the J call may be wrong. The CDR3 contains 12 residues. Germline CDR1 and CDR2: SQVTM and ANQGSEA.